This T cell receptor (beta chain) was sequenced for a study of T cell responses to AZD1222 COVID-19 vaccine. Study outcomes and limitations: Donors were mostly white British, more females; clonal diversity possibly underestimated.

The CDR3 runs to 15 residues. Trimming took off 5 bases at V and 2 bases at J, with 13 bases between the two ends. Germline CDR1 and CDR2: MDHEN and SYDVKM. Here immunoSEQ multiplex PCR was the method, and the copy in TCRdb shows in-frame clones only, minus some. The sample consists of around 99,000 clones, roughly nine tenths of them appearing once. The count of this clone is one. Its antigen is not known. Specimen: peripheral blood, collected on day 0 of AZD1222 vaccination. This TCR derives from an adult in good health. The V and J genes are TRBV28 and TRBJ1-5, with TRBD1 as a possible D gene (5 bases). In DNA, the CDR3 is TGTGCCAGCAGTGACCAGGGAGGCGGCAATCAGCCCCAGCATTTT. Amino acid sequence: CASSDQGGGNQPQHF.